This T cell receptor (beta chain) was identified in a study of identifying expanded T cells in peripheral blood. The table came from immunoSEQ multiplex PCR; TCRdb's copy has only in-frame clones and leaves some out. The table shows 70,000 to 100,000 clones, with about 90% occurring only once. For this clone: Its antigen is unknown.

Germline V gene data show CDR1 as SGHAT and CDR2 as FQNNGV. Germline trimming cut 5 bases from V and 8 bases from J; bases unmatched to any gene: 7. The CDR3 has 15 residues. Study-level findings and limits: Differentially abundant clones: around 1.1 between replicates, approximately 16 at approximately 14 days, 19 to 20 at four.

Source material: blood. The sequence derives from a person aged 18-69 years in good health. The gene calls are TRBV11-2 and TRBJ2-3; 13 bases match TRBD2. CDR3 loop: CASSPRTSGGVTQYF. CDR3 nucleotide sequence: TGTGCCAGCAGCCCGAGGACTAGCGGGGGTGTTACGCAGTATTTT.